The 32 T cell receptor beta chains below were found in one sample sequenced in a study of control samples from healthy donors and cancer patients. The protocol was immunoSEQ multiplex PCR, while the TCRdb copy is restricted to in-frame clones and leaves out a portion. The table has 150,000 or so clones, 80% to 95% seen once; the top ten hold 5.5% to 7.5%. Sequencing was done on a sample of blood. All receptors come from a man aged 18-30 years in good health.

V usage is TRBV9 and J usage is TRBJ2-7; TRBD2 agrees at 14 bases. The CDR3 length is 16 residues. V lost 5 bases and J lost 0; bases outside the gene matches: 4. Germline CDR1 SGDLS, CDR2 YYNGEE. In DNA form, the CDR3 reads TGTGCCAGCAGGGGACTAGCGGGAGAACACTCCTACGAGCAGTACTTC. Its protein is CASRGLAGEHSYEQYF.

The chain carries TRBV10-1 and TRBJ2-2, with 8 bases matching TRBD1. The V and J ends lost 6 bases and 5 bases, in that order; junction bases with no gene match: 5. The CDR3 has 14 residues. CDR1 and CDR2 from the germline V gene are WNHNN and SYGVQD (reference sequence). CDR3 residues: CASRSDRETGELFF. Here the CDR3 DNA reads TGCGCCAGCAGGTCGGACAGGGAAACCGGGGAGCTGTTTTTT.

The chain employs TRBV5-1 and TRBJ2-3; a weak D match, TRBD2 (5 bases). CDR1 is SGHRS and CDR2 is YFSETQ in the germline V gene. The CDR3 sequence is 17 residues long. Trimming removed 4 bases from V and 4 bases from J, with 22 bases in between. This chain's CDR3 is CASSLDRGSGVPDTQYF. The CDR3 nucleotides read TGCGCCAGCAGCCTAGACCGGGGTAGTGGAGTCCCAGATACGCAGTATTTT.

J is TRBJ1-4 and V is TRBV13, with D possibly being TRBD1 (5 bases). V gave up 2 bases and J gave up 10 bases, with 5 bases separating them. CDR3 length equals 11 residues. The germline gives CDR1 PRHDT, CDR2 FYEKMQ (reference sequence). As DNA, the CDR3 is TGTGCCAGCAGCTTAAGGGGAAAACTGTTTTTT. Its translation: CASSLRGKLFF.

The J gene is TRBJ2-7, the V gene TRBV24-1, with unresolved D. V dropped 6 bases and J dropped 0 bases, with 14 bases sitting between them. Germline CDR1 is KGHDR and CDR2 is SFDVKD. The CDR3 is 15 residues long. Written as DNA, the CDR3 is TGTGCCACCAGTCGGTGGAGAGAGATCTCCTACGAGCAGTACTTC. It translates to CATSRWREISYEQYF.

The genes are TRBV12-3 or TRBV12-4 and TRBJ2-3; D perhaps matches TRBD2 (5 bases). The CDR3 runs 11 residues. The germline V and J ends were trimmed by 5 bases and 5 bases, with 5 bases remaining between them. DNA for the CDR3: TGTGCCAGCAGTCGGGGAGATACGCAGTATTTT. It is translated as CASSRGDTQYF.

The CDR3 is CASSLGTRNQPQHF. The CDR3 DNA is TGTGCCAGCAGTTTAGGAACAAGAAATCAGCCCCAGCATTTT. The chain recombines TRBV28 with TRBJ1-5; unclear D gene. V lost 2 bases to trimming and J lost 4 bases, with 9 bases between them. Germline CDR1 reads MDHEN; CDR2 reads SYDVKM. This CDR3 spans 14 amino acids. The whole variable domain, filled in from reference TRBV28 and TRBJ1-5, reads DVKVTQSSRYLVKRTGEKVFLECVQDMDHENMFWYRQDPGLGLRLIYFSYDVKMKEKGDIPEGYSVSREKKERFSLILESASTNQTSMYLCASSLGTRNQPQHFGDGTRLSIL.

This chain links TRBV6-5 with TRBJ2-7; possible D gene TRBD2, 6 bases. Germline CDR1 reads MNHEY; CDR2 reads SVGAGI. V was shortened by 6 bases and J by 3 bases, with 12 bases between the two germline ends. There are 13 residues in the CDR3. In nucleotides, the CDR3 is TGTGCCAGCAGCACCGGGACTTTCTACGAGCAGTACTTC. The encoded protein is CASSTGTFYEQYF.

The rearrangement joins TRBV6-6 to TRBJ1-6; maybe TRBD1 (5 bases). This CDR3 region has 14 residues. In germline, CDR1 is MNHNY, CDR2 SVGAGI (reference sequence). V lost 2 bases, J lost 8 bases, and 10 bases lay in between. The CDR3 nucleotides read TGTGCCAGCAGTTACAACCGCAGGGATTCACCCCTCCACTTT. It encodes CASSYNRRDSPLHF.

This rearrangement joins TRBV5-1 to TRBJ2-7; no firm D call. Germline V CDR1 and CDR2: SGHRS, YFSETQ. Trimming removed 2 bases from V and 1 base from J, with 13 bases in between. CDR3 length: 15 residues. DNA for the CDR3: TGCGCCAGCAGCTTCGCGTCAGAAGGTTCCTACGAGCAGTACTTC. Its protein product is CASSFASEGSYEQYF.

This clone came up a few times. The genes are TRBV14 and TRBJ1-2; D call uncertain. CDR1 SGHDN and CDR2 FVKESK come from the germline V gene. The CDR3 length is 14 residues. Trimming left V 5 bases short and J 5 bases short, with 15 bases between. CDR3 loop: CASSRAGREYGYTF. For the CDR3, the DNA is TGTGCCAGCAGCAGGGCCGGGAGGGAGTATGGCTACACCTTC.

J is TRBJ1-6 and V is TRBV5-4; 7 bases are shared with TRBD1. Germline V gene sequence: CDR1 SGHNT, CDR2 YYREEE (reference sequence). After removal of 4 bases from V and 13 bases from J, the junction contained 11 bases not matched to a gene. The CDR3 has 14 residues. The CDR3 DNA reads as TGTGCCAGCAGCGATGGACAGGTTGTAGGGCCCCTCCACTTT. Amino acid sequence: CASSDGQVVGPLHF.

The rearrangement links TRBV11-2 to TRBJ1-4, with 11 nucleotides matching TRBD1. CDR3 length: 17 amino acids. Germline V gene sequence: CDR1 SGHAT, CDR2 FQNNGV. Trimming at V came to 0 bases and at J to 6 bases, leaving 6 bases not matched to a gene. In DNA, the CDR3 is TGTGCCAGCAGCTTAGATTTTTGGGGACAGGGGGATGAAAAACTGTTTTTT. Translated, it gives CASSLDFWGQGDEKLFF.

The chain has TRBV15 and TRBJ1-2; a possible D gene is TRBD1 (6 bases). V was cut by 5 bases and J by 4 bases, with 14 bases left in between. Germline V CDR1 and CDR2: LNHNV, YYDKDF (reference sequence). The CDR3 has 14 residues. CDR3 protein: CATSWGRDTYGYTF. CDR3 bases: TGTGCCACCAGCTGGGGCAGGGACACCTATGGCTACACCTTC.

V is TRBV19 and J is TRBJ2-7; the D call may be TRBD1 or TRBD2 (5 bases each). Trimming shortened V by 5 bases and J by 3 bases, and 20 bases separated the two germline ends. The CDR3 is 16 residues long. Germline V gene sequence: CDR1 LNHDA, CDR2 SQIVND (reference sequence). CDR3 loop: CASSYRTELGDYEQYF. The CDR3 DNA is TGTGCCAGTAGTTATAGGACCGAACTGGGGGACTACGAGCAGTACTTC.

The genes are TRBV30 and TRBJ1-5; D ambiguous. Germline V CDR1 and CDR2: GTSNPN, SVGIG (reference sequence). The CDR3 has 15 amino acids. V lost 1 base and J lost 1, with 11 bases in between. The CDR3 here is CAWSAKGWSNQPQHF. CDR3 nucleotide sequence: TGTGCCTGGAGTGCCAAAGGGTGGAGCAATCAGCCCCAGCATTTT. Full variable domain (rest looked up from reference TRBV30 and TRBJ1-5): SQTIHQWPATLVQPVGSPLSLECTVEGTSNPNLYWYRQAAGRGLQLLFYSVGIGQISSEVPQNLSASRPQDRQFILSSKKLLLSDSGFYLCAWSAKGWSNQPQHFGDGTRLSIL.

V is TRBV19 and J is TRBJ2-7; 8 bases map to TRBD2. After removal of 8 bases from V and 3 bases from J, the junction contained 12 bases not matched to a gene. The CDR3 is made up of 15 amino acids. Germline CDR1 LNHDA, CDR2 SQIVND (reference sequence). The CDR3 loop reads CASAPDSGSFYEQYF. Written as DNA, the CDR3 is TGTGCCAGTGCCCCCGACAGCGGGAGTTTCTACGAGCAGTACTTC.

The J gene is TRBJ1-2, the V gene TRBV9, with D tentatively TRBD1 (6 bases). Trimming took 2 bases from V and 2 from J, leaving 13 bases between them. CDR1 is SGDLS, CDR2 YYNGEE, per germline. CDR3 length: 15 residues. As DNA, the CDR3 is TGTGCCAGCAGCGTCGATACTACAGGGAACTATGGCTACACCTTC. It yields the protein CASSVDTTGNYGYTF.

This clone was recorded only once. The rearrangement joins TRBV3-1 (or the pseudogene TRBV3-2) to TRBJ2-7; no firm D call. Trimming removed 0 bases at V and 3 bases at J, with 9 bases between. In germline, CDR1 is LGHDT, CDR2 YNNKEL (reference sequence). The CDR3 covers 14 residues. CDR3 coding DNA: TGTGCCAGCAGCCAAGATGTCACGAACTACGAGCAGTACTTC. Amino acid sequence: CASSQDVTNYEQYF.

This chain connects TRBV28 to TRBJ1-5; D gene unclear. The CDR3 spans 14 residues. V lost 6 bases to trimming and J lost 7 bases, with 16 bases between them. The germline V gene encodes CDR1 MDHEN and CDR2 SYDVKM. CDR3 loop: CASRKDGLGQPQHF. CDR3 nucleotide sequence: TGTGCCAGCAGGAAGGACGGGTTGGGGCAGCCCCAGCATTTT. Supplemented by reference TRBV28 and TRBJ1-5, the full variable domain reads DVKVTQSSRYLVKRTGEKVFLECVQDMDHENMFWYRQDPGLGLRLIYFSYDVKMKEKGDIPEGYSVSREKKERFSLILESASTNQTSMYLCASRKDGLGQPQHFGDGTRLSIL.

The chain has TRBV7-6 and TRBJ2-7; 12 bases are a match to TRBD2. This CDR3 is 15 amino acids long. Germline values: CDR1 SGHVS, CDR2 FNYEAQ. Trimming took 4 bases from V and 3 from J; bases not matched to a gene: 4. CDR3 bases: TGTGCCAGCAGCTCACGGACTAGCGGGATCTACGAGCAGTACTTC. This codes for CASSSRTSGIYEQYF. The full variable domain, its missing parts supplied by reference TRBV7-6 and TRBJ2-7, is GAGVSQSPRYKVTKRGQDVALRCDPISGHVSLYWYRQALGQGPEFLTYFNYEAQQDKSGLPNDRFSAERPEGSISTLTIQRTEQRDSAMYRCASSSRTSGIYEQYFGPGTRLTVT.

The rearrangement uses TRBV9 and TRBJ2-1; no firm D call. The ends were cut back, 4 bases at V and 6 bases at J, with 20 bases in the middle. Per germline, CDR1 SGDLS and CDR2 YYNGEE. CDR3 length: 16 residues. CDR3 residues: CASSYESDPSVNEQFF. The CDR3 DNA reads as TGTGCCAGCAGCTACGAATCGGACCCGTCAGTCAATGAGCAGTTCTTC.

The chain has TRBV28 and TRBJ1-4; 7 nucleotides agree with TRBD1. Germline V CDR1 and CDR2: MDHEN, SYDVKM. V lost 5 bases and J lost 3; bases outside the gene matches: 6. The CDR3 totals 15 residues. The CDR3 here is CASSPDRAPNEKLFF. CDR3 DNA: TGTGCCAGCAGTCCAGACAGGGCGCCTAATGAAAAACTGTTTTTT. Using reference TRBV28 and TRBJ1-4 for the parts outside the CDR3, the full variable domain is DVKVTQSSRYLVKRTGEKVFLECVQDMDHENMFWYRQDPGLGLRLIYFSYDVKMKEKGDIPEGYSVSREKKERFSLILESASTNQTSMYLCASSPDRAPNEKLFFGSGTQLSVL.

The chain links TRBV6-5 to TRBJ2-3; D unclear. With 2 bases removed from V and 0 bases from J, the gap between germline ends came to 6 bases. The CDR3 loop spans 14 amino acids. Germline CDR1 reads MNHEY; CDR2 reads SVGAGI. CDR3 protein: CASSYHPSTDTQYF. The CDR3 DNA sequence: TGTGCCAGCAGTTACCACCCCAGCACAGATACGCAGTATTTT.

The chain uses TRBV10-3 and TRBJ2-1, with 7 bases matching TRBD2. The junction had 19 bases not matched to a gene; V was cut back by 7 bases and J by 10 bases. The CDR3 has 16 residues. Per germline, CDR1 ENHRY and CDR2 SYGVKD. CDR3 region: CAITPNRASGNIEQFF. The CDR3 DNA is TGTGCCATCACCCCAAATAGGGCTAGCGGTAACATCGAGCAGTTCTTC.

The chain joins TRBV7-2 to TRBJ2-3; D is unclear. The germline V gene has CDR1 SGHTA and CDR2 FQGNSA. The CDR3 covers 12 residues. V dropped 2 bases and J dropped 5 bases, with 5 bases sitting between them. The CDR3 reads CASSLYRDTQYF. Written as DNA, the CDR3 is TGTGCCAGCAGCTTATATCGAGATACGCAGTATTTT.

This chain joins TRBV4-1 and TRBJ2-7; D possibly corresponds to TRBD1 (5 bases). The CDR3 extends over 12 amino acids. V was clipped by 5 bases and J by 6 bases, with 11 bases between them. The germline V gene has CDR1 MGHRA and CDR2 YSYEKL. Here the CDR3 DNA reads TGCGCCAGCAGCTATAGGGGCGGCGAGCAGTACTTC. Encoded protein: CASSYRGGEQYF.

The rearrangement joins TRBV4-1 to TRBJ2-3, with D possibly being TRBD1 (6 bases). The CDR3 covers 20 residues. V was pared by 4 bases and J by 2 bases, with 28 bases between. Per germline, CDR1 MGHRA and CDR2 YSYEKL. CDR3 coding DNA: TGCGCCAGCAGCCCCGGGACACTCGCCTCCATGGTAGCACTCACAGATACGCAGTATTTT. Encoded protein: CASSPGTLASMVALTDTQYF.

V gene TRBV9 combines with J gene TRBJ2-1; no definite D call. The V and J ends lost 0 bases and 7 bases respectively, with 17 bases between them. The V gene's germline CDR1 is SGDLS and CDR2 YYNGEE. This CDR3 region has 16 residues. CDR3 nucleotide sequence: TGTGCCAGCAGCGTAGATTTCCTTATGCCCTCTAATGAGCAGTTCTTC. This encodes CASSVDFLMPSNEQFF.

This chain uses TRBV7-8 with TRBJ1-1; no definite D call. CDR3 length: 16 residues. The V end lost 2 bases, the J end lost 1 base, and 14 bases lay between the germline ends. Germline CDR1 SGHVS, CDR2 FQNEAQ. This CDR3 is CASSLRYSEKNTEAFF. The CDR3 DNA is TGTGCCAGCAGCTTACGTTATTCCGAAAAGAACACTGAAGCTTTCTTT.

This chain uses TRBV2 with TRBJ1-2, with no clear D. V gave up 2 bases and J gave up 7 bases, with 11 bases separating them. The germline V gene encodes CDR1 SNHLY and CDR2 FYNNEI. CDR3 length: 13 amino acids. As DNA, the CDR3 is TGTGCCAGCAGTGAACGGGCAGCCTTTGGCTACACCTTC. This sequence encodes CASSERAAFGYTF.

Only one count was recorded for this clone. This chain joins TRBV15 and TRBJ2-3, with 7 bases identical to TRBD2. The CDR3 is 17 amino acids. V dropped 0 bases and J dropped 1; count of bases not matched to a gene: 7. The V gene's germline CDR1 is LNHNV and CDR2 YYDKDF (reference sequence). CDR3 amino acids: CATSRDSTSARTDTQYF. The CDR3 nucleotides read TGTGCCACCAGCAGAGATTCTACTAGCGCCCGCACAGATACGCAGTATTTT.